A single sample is the source of the 3 T cell receptor beta chains below, sequenced in a study of T-cell reconstitution after alpha-beta-depleted transplantation in children. The authors prepared the TCRbeta library with unique molecular identifiers. TCRdb reanalysed the PCR reads using MiXCR and keeps one entry per CDR3 protein. The sample has about 980,000 distinct CDR3 sequences; about 30% are singletons. Sequencing used PBMCs, mostly from graft donor cells, obtained 360 days after TCRalphabeta/CD19-depleted stem cell transplant. All receptors come from a boy less than two years old who had a stem cell transplant for SCID, so the T cells may come from the graft donor.

The rearrangement links TRBV29-1 to TRBJ1-1; 8 bases line up with TRBD1. The CDR3 is 13 residues long. The V segment lost 7 bases and the J segment 0 bases; nucleotides outside the gene matches: 4. Germline V gene sequence: CDR1 SQVTM, CDR2 ANQGSEA. The CDR3 loop is CSAGQGLNTEAFF. The CDR3 DNA reads as TGCAGCGCCGGACAGGGCTTGAACACTGAAGCTTTCTTT. Using reference TRBV29-1 and TRBJ1-1 for the parts outside the CDR3, the full variable domain is SAVISQKPSRDICQRGTSLTIQCQVDSQVTMMFWYRQQPGQSLTLIATANQGSEATYESGFVIDKFPISRPNLTFSTLTVSNMSPEDSSIYLCSAGQGLNTEAFFGQGTRLTVV.

The chain links TRBV2 to TRBJ1-1, with D unresolved. Trimming left V 6 bases short and J 4 bases short, with 12 bases between. Per germline, CDR1 SNHLY and CDR2 FYNNEI. CDR3 length: 13 residues. CDR3 protein: CASSASLGTEAFF. The CDR3 DNA follows: TGTGCCAGCAGCGCGTCCTTGGGCACTGAAGCTTTCTTT.

This chain connects TRBV5-1 to TRBJ2-7, with 16 nucleotides matching TRBD2. CDR3 length: 17 residues. V shed 3 bases, J shed 5 bases, and the junction held 8 bases outside the gene matches. Germline V CDR1 and CDR2: SGHRS, YFSETQ. The CDR3 DNA reads as TGCGCCAGCAGCTCGGGACTAGCGGGGGGGCGGATTCACGAGCAGTACTTC. Translating gives CASSSGLAGGRIHEQYF.